These 6 T cell receptor beta chains share one sample of origin, sequenced in a study of CD8+CD57+ T cells in acquired aplastic anemia. Using genomic DNA as the template, TCR beta VDJ and CDR3 profiling was carried out. TCRdb ran MiXCR on the reads and lists one entry per CDR3 protein. The sample carries some 210,000 distinct CDR3 sequences, around 60% recorded once. The sequencing input was sorted CD4+, CD8+, or CD8+CD57+ T cells (not recorded which) from PBMCs. Receptors originate from a human donor in good health.

The genes are TRBV7-9 and TRBJ2-7; D gene unclear. CDR3 length equals 15 residues. Germline V gives CDR1 SEHNR, CDR2 FQNEAQ (reference sequence). With 4 bases removed from V and 2 bases from J, the gap between germline ends came to 15 bases. CDR3: CASSYLGMGTYEQYF. In nucleotides, the CDR3 is TGTGCCAGCAGCTACCTGGGAATGGGTACCTACGAGCAGTACTTC.

This clonotype has a single count. The V call is TRBV3-1, the J call TRBJ1-2; tentative D call: TRBD1 (6 bases). CDR1 is LGHDT and CDR2 is YNNKEL in the germline V gene (reference sequence). Trimming removed 4 bases at V and 5 bases at J, with 11 bases between. The CDR3 has 13 amino acids. The CDR3 DNA reads as TGTGCCAGCAGCCTTCTACAGGGATATGGCTACACCTTC. It is translated as CASSLLQGYGYTF.

J is TRBJ1-1 and V is TRBV25-1; D is unresolved. Trimming shortened V by 5 bases and J by 5 bases, and 12 bases separated the two germline ends. The CDR3 runs 13 residues. In germline, CDR1 is MGHDK, CDR2 SYGVNS. Written as DNA, the CDR3 is TGTGCCAGCAGTAAAGCCCTGGGGACTGAAGCTTTCTTT. Protein sequence: CASSKALGTEAFF.

The chain joins TRBV15 to TRBJ2-1; TRBD2 matches at 12 bases. Germline V gene data show CDR1 as LNHNV and CDR2 as YYDKDF (reference sequence). Trimming took 3 bases from V and 7 from J; bases not matched to a gene: 4. This CDR3 contains 15 residues. CDR3 nucleotides: TGTGCCACCAGCAGGGAACTAGCGGGAGGAAATGAGCAGTTCTTC. As protein: CATSRELAGGNEQFF.

The genes are TRBV10-2 and TRBJ2-7, with TRBD2 identical over 8 bases. Germline V gene lookup returns CDR1 WSHSY and CDR2 SAAADI. CDR3 length: 14 amino acids. V was pared by 6 bases and J by 1 base, with 5 bases of the junction left unmatched. As DNA, the CDR3 is TGCGCCAGCAGGCGGGGGGACAAATCCTACGAGCAGTACTTC. Amino acids: CASRRGDKSYEQYF.

This clonotype was picked up many times. The chain links TRBV7-9 to TRBJ2-1, with D unresolved. The CDR3 is 11 residues long. Per germline, CDR1 SEHNR and CDR2 FQNEAQ (reference sequence). Trimming removed 1 base at V and 7 bases at J, with 2 bases between. In DNA, the CDR3 is TGTGCCAGCAGCTTAGAGAATGAGCAGTTCTTC. This translates into CASSLENEQFF.